Here is one TCR beta chain with its context. There is no known antigen for this receptor. Base quality data are lacking; no much larger clone is found one base away. This sample was taken from a study of technical replicates of blood from a handful of donors (dated by TCRdb to 2015 to 2018). The library was generated by the immunoSEQ multiplex PCR assay. TCRdb obtained this table from immuneACCESS and retained in-frame rearrangements with V and J assigned. These tables miss some clones; where compared with another copy, unresolved V genes account for less than half of the shortfall, and the remainder is unexplained. In this sample the table shows tens of thousands of clones, around nine tenths of which occur a single time. The top ten clones comprise about 4.7% of the sample. The CDR3 covers 10 residues, taking in both the cysteine and the phenylalanine. Only the CDR3 region is kept as DNA, spanning 30 bases read in frame from base 1. V is pruned by 5 bases and J by 12 bases, leaving 5 bases of the junction without a gene match. CDR1 and CDR2 (DFQATT, SNEGSKA) derive from the germline V gene (reference sequence).

The specimen sequenced was PBMCs. Recombination linked TRBV20-1 to TRBJ2-3, and TRBD1 aligns with 7 junction nucleotides. The source of this sequence is a human donor in good health. Some clones in this sample may be carry-over from other donors' samples. The CDR3 protein sequence reads: CSASGGTQYF. The bases are TGCAGTGCTTCAGGGGGAACACAGTATTTT.